The 32 T cell receptor beta chains presented below share a single source sample, sequenced in a study of glioma-infiltrating T cells after dendritic cell vaccination. Using immunoSEQ multiplex PCR, the repertoire was profiled, and TCRdb retains in-frame clones only, with some absent. The data hold roughly 83,000 clones, with approximately 90% observed a single time. Sequencing used blood, obtained before dendritic cell vaccination. These receptors all come from a human donor with glioblastoma.

V usage is TRBV7-9 and J usage is TRBJ2-1; 14 nucleotides line up with TRBD2. From germline, CDR1 is SEHNR and CDR2 FQNEAQ (reference sequence). CDR3 length equals 18 residues. With V trimmed by 5 bases and J by 4 bases, 10 bases remained unmatched. The DNA of the CDR3 is TGTGCCAGCAGCCGTGGGACTAGCGGGGGTCTCTTTTACAATGAGCAGTTCTTC. As protein: CASSRGTSGGLFYNEQFF.

The chain carries TRBV6-5 and TRBJ2-7; D is unclear. The CDR3 totals 13 residues. CDR1 and CDR2 (germline): MNHEY, SVGAGI. The V gene lost 5 bases and the J gene lost 6 bases, with 14 bases spanning the gap. CDR3 protein: CASSPLIGSEQYF. The CDR3 bases are TGTGCCAGCAGTCCGCTTATCGGGTCCGAGCAGTACTTC.

The gene calls are TRBV6-5 and TRBJ1-5, with TRBD1 matching 7 bases. With V trimmed by 8 bases and J by 0 bases, 1 base remained unmatched. The germline gives CDR1 MNHEY, CDR2 SVGAGI. The CDR3 runs 13 residues. Here the CDR3 reads CASRTGSNQPQHF. The CDR3, as DNA: TGTGCCAGCCGGACAGGTAGCAATCAGCCCCAGCATTTT.

The count of this clone is one. This rearrangement joins TRBV4-3 to TRBJ2-7; maybe TRBD2 (5 bases). Germline V gives CDR1 LGHNA, CDR2 YSLEER. The CDR3 consists of 17 residues. Trimming cost V 0 bases and J 4 bases, with 19 bases left between them. The CDR3 bases are TGCGCCAGCAGCCAAGATCCAACGCCGCGCGGAGGATACGAGCAGTACTTC. Translating gives CASSQDPTPRGGYEQYF.

The chain links TRBV11-2 to TRBJ2-3; 14 bases are a match to TRBD2. The ends lost 5 bases at V and 6 bases at J; junction bases unmatched: 10. The CDR3 covers 17 residues. CDR1 is SGHAT and CDR2 is FQNNGV in the germline V gene. The CDR3 reads CASSEPGLAGVWDTQYF. Written as DNA, the CDR3 is TGTGCCAGCAGCGAACCGGGACTAGCGGGGGTATGGGATACGCAGTATTTT.

This sequence joins TRBV6-4 and TRBJ2-1; D uncertain. The germline V gene has CDR1 MRHNA and CDR2 SNTAGT. CDR3 length: 17 residues. V lost 5 bases to trimming and J lost 0 bases, with 17 bases between them. CDR3 protein: CASSKSFGFSSYNEQFF. CDR3 in DNA: TGTGCCAGCAGTAAAAGTTTCGGGTTCAGCTCCTACAATGAGCAGTTCTTC.

The gene calls are TRBV18 and TRBJ1-2; weak D call: TRBD1 (5 bases). Trimming cost V 0 bases and J 8 bases, with 13 bases left between them. The CDR3 contains 14 residues. The germline V gene has CDR1 KGHSH and CDR2 LQKENI. This CDR3 is CASSPPGRAGGYTF. CDR3 nucleotides: TGTGCCAGCTCACCACCTGGCAGGGCTGGAGGCTACACCTTC.

This rearrangement joins TRBV6-5 to TRBJ1-2, with D uncertain. Germline lookup yields CDR1 MNHEY and CDR2 SVGAGI. This CDR3 comprises 14 residues. V shed 7 bases and J shed 4 bases, with 16 bases lying between them. CDR3 amino acids: CASTKGQTTYGYTF. The CDR3 DNA follows: TGTGCCAGCACCAAGGGTCAGACTACCTATGGCTACACCTTC.

The rearrangement links TRBV7-2 to TRBJ2-2, with D possibly TRBD2 on 5 matching bases. Trimming removed 1 base at V and 4 bases at J, with 7 bases between. The CDR3 has 14 amino acids. Per germline, CDR1 SGHTA and CDR2 FQGNSA. CDR3 sequence (DNA): TGTGCCAGCAGCTTAGACGGGGTCACCGGGGAGCTGTTTTTT. Translated: CASSLDGVTGELFF.

The chain employs TRBV9 and TRBJ2-2; D is uncertain. CDR1 and CDR2 (germline): SGDLS, YYNGEE. The CDR3 extends over 15 amino acids. V lost 0 bases and J lost 8, with 14 bases in between. The CDR3 is CASSVGASPGGELFF. CDR3 bases: TGTGCCAGCAGCGTAGGGGCCTCTCCTGGGGGGGAGCTGTTTTTT.

This clone was counted only a few times. The chain combines TRBV28 with TRBJ1-3; 7 bases match TRBD1. Germline-derived CDR1 and CDR2 are MDHEN and SYDVKM. The junction had 9 bases not matched to a gene; V was cut back by 7 bases and J by 0 bases. The CDR3 loop spans 16 amino acids. In DNA, the CDR3 is TGTGCCAGCACGGTTACAGGGGTCTACTCTGGAAACACCATATATTTT. Translating gives CASTVTGVYSGNTIYF.

This rearrangement joins TRBV30 to TRBJ1-5, with D possibly TRBD1 on 6 matching bases. V lost 3 bases and J lost 5, with 17 bases in between. The germline CDR1 and CDR2 sequences are GTSNPN and SVGIG (reference sequence). The CDR3 is 15 residues long. For the CDR3, the DNA is TGTGCCTGGAGAAAAGCAGGGGTAAAGGATCAGCCCCAGCATTTT. The encoded protein is CAWRKAGVKDQPQHF.

The chain has TRBV5-5 and TRBJ2-1; 11 nucleotides agree with TRBD2. Trimming took 0 bases from V and 4 from J; bases not matched to a gene: 9. Germline CDR1 is SGHKS and CDR2 is YYEKEE (reference sequence). The CDR3 contains 18 residues. CDR3 protein: CASSLVPTSGTNYNEQFF. DNA of the CDR3: TGTGCCAGCAGCTTGGTACCGACTAGCGGGACTAATTACAATGAGCAGTTCTTC.

The chain combines TRBV28 with TRBJ1-4, with 8 positions matching TRBD1. Germline CDR1 and CDR2: MDHEN and SYDVKM. The V and J ends lost 5 bases and 7 bases, in that order; junction bases with no gene match: 6. The CDR3 is 14 residues long. The CDR3 loop is CASSPRQGREKLFF. The CDR3 bases are TGTGCCAGCAGTCCTCGACAGGGGCGTGAAAAACTGTTTTTT.

The rearrangement joins TRBV6-5 to TRBJ1-3, with 7 nucleotides matching TRBD1. This CDR3 is built from 16 residues. After removal of 2 bases from V and 0 bases from J, the junction contained 4 bases not matched to a gene. From germline, CDR1 is MNHEY and CDR2 SVGAGI. CDR3 region: CASSYGTVSSGNTIYF. The CDR3 bases are TGTGCCAGCAGTTACGGGACAGTAAGCTCTGGAAACACCATATATTTT.

V usage is TRBV5-6 and J usage is TRBJ1-3, with D perhaps matching TRBD1 (6 bases). There are 16 residues in the CDR3. Germline V CDR1 and CDR2: SGHDT, YYEEEE. V was shortened by 3 bases and J by 0 bases, with 13 bases between the two germline ends. The CDR3: CASSYLTGGSGNTIYF. In DNA, the CDR3 is TGTGCCAGCAGCTATCTGACAGGAGGCTCTGGAAACACCATATATTTT.

The chain couples TRBV2 to TRBJ1-1, with a tentative D call TRBD1 (6 bases). The CDR3 is 14 amino acids. V dropped 6 bases and J dropped 6 bases, with 17 bases sitting between them. Germline V gene sequence: CDR1 SNHLY, CDR2 FYNNEI. The CDR3 bases are TGTGCCAGCAGAGGGGGGGAGTTGGTGGCTGAAGCTTTCTTT. It encodes CASRGGELVAEAFF.

This clone was detected only once. The chain is built from TRBV9 and TRBJ2-7; possibly TRBD2 for D (5 bases). CDR1 is SGDLS, CDR2 YYNGEE, per germline. This CDR3 spans 15 amino acids. The germline V and J ends were trimmed by 4 bases and 0 bases, with 14 bases remaining between them. Here the CDR3 DNA reads TGTGCCAGCAGCCCCCCGGGGTCAAGCTCCTACGAGCAGTACTTC. Encoded protein: CASSPPGSSSYEQYF.

The CDR3 here is CASSEGGLGPTGEQYF. The CDR3 DNA reads as TGTGCCAGCAGTGAAGGGGGATTAGGGCCAACTGGGGAGCAGTACTTC. The rearrangement joins TRBV2 to TRBJ2-5; tentatively, D is TRBD2 (5 bases). The CDR3 has 16 amino acids. The V end was cut by 1 base, the J end by 11 bases, with 23 bases between. Germline V gene lookup returns CDR1 SNHLY and CDR2 FYNNEI.

V usage is TRBV19 and J usage is TRBJ2-1; a possible D gene is TRBD1 (5 bases). The CDR3 runs to 14 residues. Germline V gene sequence: CDR1 LNHDA, CDR2 SQIVND (reference sequence). Trimming took off 6 bases at V and 5 bases at J, with 14 bases between the two ends. The CDR3 sequence is CASRDSPRDNEQFF. The CDR3, as DNA: TGTGCCAGTAGAGACAGCCCTAGGGACAATGAGCAGTTCTTC.

This chain connects TRBV13 to TRBJ1-2; 7 bases map to TRBD1. The CDR3 runs 15 residues. The V and J ends lost 5 bases and 0 bases, in that order; junction bases with no gene match: 6. CDR1 is PRHDT, CDR2 FYEKMQ, per germline (reference sequence). The CDR3 spells CASSHGQAANYGYTF. The CDR3 DNA is TGTGCCAGCAGCCATGGACAGGCAGCTAACTATGGCTACACCTTC.

Note on this clone: This CDR3 is also generated by other DNA sequences in the sample. The rearrangement joins TRBV7-6 to TRBJ1-2, with 10 bases fitting TRBD1. The V gene's germline CDR1 is SGHVS and CDR2 FNYEAQ. This CDR3 is built from 17 residues. Trimming removed 4 bases from V and 8 bases from J; junction bases left unmatched: 16. Here the CDR3 reads CASSSPGQGPSGYGYTF. CDR3 DNA: TGTGCCAGCAGCTCCCCGGGACAGGGGCCATCGGGGTACGGCTACACCTTC.

The chain has TRBV7-9 and TRBJ1-1; D is possibly TRBD1 (5 bases). The germline V and J ends were trimmed by 5 bases and 7 bases, with 11 bases remaining between them. From germline, CDR1 is SEHNR and CDR2 FQNEAQ (reference sequence). This CDR3 comprises 12 residues. CDR3 DNA sequence: TGTGCCAGCAGCCAGGGTGGTATTGAAGCTTTCTTT. This codes for CASSQGGIEAFF.

This clone showed up just once. V usage is TRBV18 and J usage is TRBJ1-1, with D unclear. V lost 1 base, J lost 5 bases, and 11 bases lay in between. Germline loops: CDR1 KGHSH, CDR2 LQKENI. The CDR3 has 14 residues. CDR3 sequence reads: CASSPLSARTEAFF. CDR3 coding DNA: TGTGCCAGCTCACCACTCTCGGCGCGGACTGAAGCTTTCTTT.

The chain links TRBV7-2 to TRBJ2-7; TRBD2 might be the D (5 bases). This CDR3 comprises 13 residues. V was shortened by 6 bases and J by 2 bases, with 11 bases between the two germline ends. Germline CDR1 SGHTA, CDR2 FQGNSA. The CDR3 coding sequence is TGTGCCAGCAGTCGCCGGGGAGCCTACGAGCAGTACTTC. Protein: CASSRRGAYEQYF.

This rearrangement joins TRBV5-4 to TRBJ2-7; D perhaps matches TRBD1 (5 bases). Germline V gene sequence: CDR1 SGHNT, CDR2 YYREEE (reference sequence). The V end lost 4 bases, the J end lost 3 bases, and 17 bases lay between the germline ends. The length of the CDR3 is 15 residues. The CDR3 protein is CASSPSQAMGYEQYF. The CDR3 DNA sequence: TGTGCCAGCAGCCCATCACAGGCGATGGGCTACGAGCAGTACTTC.

The rearrangement links TRBV6-4 to TRBJ2-3; TRBD1 matches at 9 bases. Looked up from germline, CDR1 is MRHNA and CDR2 is SNTAGT. The junction had 9 bases not matched to a gene; V was cut back by 4 bases and J by 1 base. This CDR3 comprises 17 residues. In DNA form, the CDR3 reads TGTGCCAGCAGTGCGGGTACAGGGGGCGCGGGCACAGATACGCAGTATTTT. Translating gives CASSAGTGGAGTDTQYF.

The chain couples TRBV6-5 to TRBJ1-1; TRBD1 agrees at 7 bases. Unmatched junction bases numbered 5, after V lost 6 bases and J lost 1 base. There are 14 residues in the CDR3. Per germline, CDR1 MNHEY and CDR2 SVGAGI. The CDR3 DNA is TGTGCCAGCAGCCTACAGGGGTCGAACACTGAAGCTTTCTTT. Its protein product is CASSLQGSNTEAFF.

This clone appeared a few times. CDR3: CASSDRTDQPQHF. The CDR3, as DNA: TGTGCCAGCAGTGACCGGACAGATCAGCCCCAGCATTTT. The chain combines TRBV6-6 with TRBJ1-5; possible D gene TRBD1, 6 bases. CDR3 length: 13 amino acids. V gave up 5 bases and J gave up 5 bases, with 10 bases separating them. The germline V gene encodes CDR1 MNHNY and CDR2 SVGAGI (reference sequence).

A single count supports this clone. The chain combines TRBV10-3 with TRBJ1-5; D not certain. Per the germline V gene, CDR1 is ENHRY and CDR2 is SYGVKD. CDR3 length: 14 amino acids. Between the trimmed V and J ends, which lost 9 bases and 0 bases, there was a span of 12 bases. CDR3 sequence: CAIGRLDSNQPQHF. The DNA for the CDR3 is TGTGCCATTGGGAGGTTGGATAGCAATCAGCCCCAGCATTTT.

The J gene is TRBJ2-1, the V gene TRBV29-1; 9 bases line up with TRBD2. The CDR3 length is 12 residues. Germline loops: CDR1 SQVTM, CDR2 ANQGSEA. The CDR3: CRIAGENNEQFF. CDR3 sequence (DNA): TGCAGAATAGCGGGAGAGAACAATGAGCAGTTCTTC.

J is TRBJ1-2 and V is TRBV29-1; maybe TRBD1 (5 bases). From germline, CDR1 is SQVTM and CDR2 ANQGSEA. This CDR3 is 16 amino acids long. The ends were cut back, 0 bases at V and 4 bases at J, with 18 bases in the middle. The CDR3 loop is CSVEDLGGGSGYGYTF. CDR3 in DNA: TGCAGCGTTGAAGATCTCGGTGGGGGGTCAGGCTATGGCTACACCTTC.